The sequence of this TCR beta chain was determined in a study of cytomegalovirus exposure and HLA in healthy donors. Study as a whole: The 130 or so validation repertoires were reported in a later analysis to have been generated on the same platform as the roughly 700 first-cohort repertoires.

Germline V gene sequence: CDR1 MNHNY, CDR2 SVGAGI (reference sequence). V was pared by 0 bases and J by 2 bases, with 7 bases between. The CDR3 sequence is 14 residues long. The repertoire was sequenced with immunoSEQ multiplex PCR; TCRdb's copy has only in-frame clones and lacks some. The data contain over 150,000 clones, about 86% of them singletons. Findings and caveats of the study: Among TCR beta chains, those listed as cytomegalovirus-associated numbered over 150.

About this clone: The antigen is unknown.

Separate from the approximately 670-subject first cohort, the roughly 120-subject validation cohort was the one that the donors belonged to. This receptor was identified in a man aged 18 to 30 in good health and CMV-seropositive. Sequences were obtained from PBMCs. The chain recombines TRBV6-6 with TRBJ1-2, with a tentative D call TRBD1 (6 bases). CDR3 coding DNA: TGTGCCAGCAGTTACTCAAGGGGGAACTATGGCTACACCTTC. It is translated as CASSYSRGNYGYTF.